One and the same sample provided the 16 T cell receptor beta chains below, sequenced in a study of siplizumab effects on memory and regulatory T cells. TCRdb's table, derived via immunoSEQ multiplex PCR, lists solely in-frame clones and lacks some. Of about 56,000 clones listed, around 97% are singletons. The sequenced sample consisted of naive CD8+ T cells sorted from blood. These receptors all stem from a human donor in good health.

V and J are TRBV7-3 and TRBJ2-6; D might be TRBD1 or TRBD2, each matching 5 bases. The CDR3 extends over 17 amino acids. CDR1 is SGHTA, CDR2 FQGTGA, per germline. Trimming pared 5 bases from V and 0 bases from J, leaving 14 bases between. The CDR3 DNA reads TGTGCCAGCAGCCCGACCCCTGGGACCTCTGGGGCCAACGTCCTGACTTTC. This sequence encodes CASSPTPGTSGANVLTF.

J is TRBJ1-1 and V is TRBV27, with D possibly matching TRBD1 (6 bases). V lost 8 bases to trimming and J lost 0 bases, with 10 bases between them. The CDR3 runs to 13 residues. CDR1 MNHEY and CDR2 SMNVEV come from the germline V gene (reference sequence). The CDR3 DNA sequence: TGTGCCAGCGCGGGACACCTGAACACTGAAGCTTTCTTT. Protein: CASAGHLNTEAFF.

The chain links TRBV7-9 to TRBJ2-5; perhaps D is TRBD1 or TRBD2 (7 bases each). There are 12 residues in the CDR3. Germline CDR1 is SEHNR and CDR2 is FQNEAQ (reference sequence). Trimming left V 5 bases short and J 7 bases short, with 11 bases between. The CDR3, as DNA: TGTGCCAGCAGCCAGGGGGGGTTGACCCAGTACTTC. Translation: CASSQGGLTQYF.

The DNA of the CDR3 is TGTGCCAGTAGTTTCTCTAGCGGGCTATCCTACGAGCAGTACTTC. Protein: CASSFSSGLSYEQYF. The chain is built from TRBV19 and TRBJ2-7, with TRBD2 matching over 8 bases. The CDR3 covers 15 residues. The V and J ends lost 5 bases and 1 base, in that order; junction bases with no gene match: 7. Germline V lookup: CDR1 LNHDA, CDR2 SQIVND (reference sequence).

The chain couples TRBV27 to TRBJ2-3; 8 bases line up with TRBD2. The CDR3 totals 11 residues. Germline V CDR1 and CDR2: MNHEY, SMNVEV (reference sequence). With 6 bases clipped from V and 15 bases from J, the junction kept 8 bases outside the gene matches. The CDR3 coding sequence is TGTGCCAGCAGCTGGGGGACTAGTGAATATTTT. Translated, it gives CASSWGTSEYF.

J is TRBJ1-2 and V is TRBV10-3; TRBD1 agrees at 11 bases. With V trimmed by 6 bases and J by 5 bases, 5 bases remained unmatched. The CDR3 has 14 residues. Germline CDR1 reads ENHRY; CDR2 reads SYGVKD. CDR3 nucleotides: TGTGCCATCAGAGCGGGACAGGGGGTGTATGGCTACACCTTC. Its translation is CAIRAGQGVYGYTF.

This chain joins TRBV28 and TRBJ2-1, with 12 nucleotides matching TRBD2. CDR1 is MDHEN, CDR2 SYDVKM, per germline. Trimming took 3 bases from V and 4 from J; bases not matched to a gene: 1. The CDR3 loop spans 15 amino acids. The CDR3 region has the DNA TGTGCCAGCAGTTTGACTAGCGGGAGATACAATGAGCAGTTCTTC. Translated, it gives CASSLTSGRYNEQFF.

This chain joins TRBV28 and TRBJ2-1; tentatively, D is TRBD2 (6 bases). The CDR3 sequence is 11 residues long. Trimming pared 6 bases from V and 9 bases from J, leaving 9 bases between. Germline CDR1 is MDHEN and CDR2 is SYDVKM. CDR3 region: CASSRLGEQFF. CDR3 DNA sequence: TGTGCCAGCAGCAGACTAGGTGAGCAGTTCTTC.

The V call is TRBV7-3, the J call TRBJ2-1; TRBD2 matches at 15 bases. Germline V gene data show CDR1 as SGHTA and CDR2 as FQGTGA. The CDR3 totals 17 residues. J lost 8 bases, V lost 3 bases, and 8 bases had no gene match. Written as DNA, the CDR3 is TGTGCCAGCAGCTTGAACCCGGGACTAGCGGGAGGTTATGAGCAGTTCTTC. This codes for CASSLNPGLAGGYEQFF. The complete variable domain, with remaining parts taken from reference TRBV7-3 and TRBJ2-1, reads GAGVSQTPSNKVTEKGKYVELRCDPISGHTALYWYRQSLGQGPEFLIYFQGTGAADDSGLPNDRFFAVRPEGSVSTLKIQRTERGDSAVYLCASSLNPGLAGGYEQFFGPGTRLTVL.

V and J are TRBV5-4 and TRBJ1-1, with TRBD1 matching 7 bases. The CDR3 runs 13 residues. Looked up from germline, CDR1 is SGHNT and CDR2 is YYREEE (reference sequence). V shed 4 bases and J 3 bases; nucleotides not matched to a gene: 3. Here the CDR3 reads CASSLGTDTEAFF. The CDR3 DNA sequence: TGTGCCAGCAGCCTCGGGACAGACACTGAAGCTTTCTTT.

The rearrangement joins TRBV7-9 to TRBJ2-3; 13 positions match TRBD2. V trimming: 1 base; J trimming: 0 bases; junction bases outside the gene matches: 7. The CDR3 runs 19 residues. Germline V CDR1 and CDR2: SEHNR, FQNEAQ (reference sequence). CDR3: CASSLGAGLAGASTDTQYF. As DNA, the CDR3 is TGTGCCAGCAGCTTAGGGGCAGGACTAGCGGGGGCTAGCACAGATACGCAGTATTTT. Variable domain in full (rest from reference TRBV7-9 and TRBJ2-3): DTGVSQNPRHKITKRGQNVTFRCDPISEHNRLYWYRQTLGQGPEFLTYFQNEAQLEKSRLLSDRFSAERPKGSFSTLEIQRTEQGDSAMYLCASSLGAGLAGASTDTQYFGPGTRLTVL.

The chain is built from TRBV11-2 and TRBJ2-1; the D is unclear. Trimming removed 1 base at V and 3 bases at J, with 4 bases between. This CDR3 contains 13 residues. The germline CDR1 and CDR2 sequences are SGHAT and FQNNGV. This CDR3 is CASSLGLYNEQFF. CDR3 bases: TGTGCCAGCAGCTTAGGACTCTACAATGAGCAGTTCTTC.

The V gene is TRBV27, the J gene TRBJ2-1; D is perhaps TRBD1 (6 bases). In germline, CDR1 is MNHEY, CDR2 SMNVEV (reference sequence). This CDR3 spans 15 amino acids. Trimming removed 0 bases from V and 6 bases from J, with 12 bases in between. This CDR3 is CASSLSSQGSNEQFF. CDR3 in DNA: TGTGCCAGCAGTTTATCTTCCCAGGGGTCCAATGAGCAGTTCTTC.

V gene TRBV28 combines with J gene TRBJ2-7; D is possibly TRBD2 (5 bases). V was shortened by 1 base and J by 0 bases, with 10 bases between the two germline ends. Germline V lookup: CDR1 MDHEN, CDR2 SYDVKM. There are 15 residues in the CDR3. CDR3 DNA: TGTGCCAGCAGTTTATTAGCGTTTAGCTCCTACGAGCAGTACTTC. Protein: CASSLLAFSSYEQYF.

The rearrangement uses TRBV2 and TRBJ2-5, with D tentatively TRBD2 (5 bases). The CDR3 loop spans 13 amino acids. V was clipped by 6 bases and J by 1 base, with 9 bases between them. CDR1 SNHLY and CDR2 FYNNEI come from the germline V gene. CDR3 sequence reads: CASRGSGQETQYF. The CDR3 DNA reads TGTGCCAGCAGGGGGAGCGGCCAAGAGACCCAGTACTTC.

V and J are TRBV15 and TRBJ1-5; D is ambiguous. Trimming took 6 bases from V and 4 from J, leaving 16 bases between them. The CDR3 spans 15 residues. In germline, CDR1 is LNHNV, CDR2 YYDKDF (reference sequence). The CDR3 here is CATRAEVGGNQPQHF. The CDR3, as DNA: TGTGCCACCAGAGCCGAGGTTGGAGGGAATCAGCCCCAGCATTTT.